These 18 T cell receptor beta chains share one sample of origin, sequenced in a study of blood T cells in healthy people across ages (dated by TCRdb to the mid-2010s). The receptor library was made with 5' RACE. Sequenced on an Illumina HiSeq 2500. A second PCR of roughly 7 to 11 cycles was performed with a sample-barcoded 5' primer and a J-beta primer mix. TCRdb trimmed public reads at Q25 via fastp, called clones via MiXCR and kept in-frame beta chains. Rows with a matching CDR3 protein are joined into one entry that keeps the most common DNA and genes. The sample includes 700,000 to 950,000 distinct CDR3 sequences, with more than 40% observed a single time. Jointly, the top ten make up 20% to 25% of the sample. Sequencing was done on a sample of blood. The receptors were sampled from a woman in her fifties or sixties in good health.

This chain uses TRBV11-2 with TRBJ2-2, with no clear D. With 0 bases removed from V and 7 bases from J, the gap between germline ends came to 9 bases. Germline V lookup: CDR1 SGHAT, CDR2 FQNNGV. The CDR3 has 14 amino acids. Here the CDR3 reads CASSLEVVSGELFF. CDR3 sequence (DNA): TGTGCCAGCAGCTTAGAGGTGGTCAGCGGGGAGCTGTTTTTT.

The chain uses TRBV24-1 and TRBJ2-7; maybe TRBD2 (5 bases). Germline values: CDR1 KGHDR, CDR2 SFDVKD. Trimming pared 8 bases from V and 1 base from J, leaving 14 bases between. This CDR3 spans 14 amino acids. CDR3 loop: CATKGQERSYEQYF. For the CDR3, the DNA is TGTGCCACCAAAGGGCAAGAGCGGTCCTACGAGCAGTACTTC.

The chain employs TRBV7-8 and TRBJ2-4, with D hard to call. The V and J ends lost 3 bases and 2 bases respectively, with 8 bases between them. Germline V gene lookup returns CDR1 SGHVS and CDR2 FQNEAQ. The CDR3 has 14 amino acids. The CDR3 coding sequence is TGTGCCAGCAGCTTCTTAGGTTCCAAAAACATTCAGTACTTC. It specifies CASSFLGSKNIQYF.

The genes are TRBV5-1 and TRBJ2-6, with unresolved D. This CDR3 is 16 amino acids long. V shed 6 bases and J shed 0 bases, with 13 bases lying between them. Per germline, CDR1 SGHRS and CDR2 YFSETQ. The CDR3 region is CASNPSWSSGANVLTF. The CDR3 nucleotides read TGCGCCAGCAACCCGAGTTGGAGCTCTGGGGCCAACGTCCTGACTTTC. Full variable domain (rest looked up from reference TRBV5-1 and TRBJ2-6): KAGVTQTPRYLIKTRGQQVTLSCSPISGHRSVSWYQQTPGQGLQFLFEYFSETQRNKGNFPGRFSGRQFSNSRSEMNVSTLELGDSALYLCASNPSWSSGANVLTFGAGSRLTVL.

This clonotype was seen only a few times. CDR3 sequence reads: CAWSRGRSSYEQYF. Here the CDR3 DNA reads TGTGCCTGGAGTAGGGGGCGGAGCTCCTACGAGCAGTACTTC. V and J are TRBV30 and TRBJ2-7; 7 bases are shared with TRBD1. Unmatched junction bases numbered 4, after V lost 2 bases and J lost 0 bases. CDR3 length equals 14 residues. Per the germline V gene, CDR1 is GTSNPN and CDR2 is SVGIG (reference sequence). Full variable domain (remainder filled in from reference TRBV30 and TRBJ2-7): SQTIHQWPATLVQPVGSPLSLECTVEGTSNPNLYWYRQAAGRGLQLLFYSVGIGQISSEVPQNLSASRPQDRQFILSSKKLLLSDSGFYLCAWSRGRSSYEQYFGPGTRLTVT.

This clonotype was seen a few times. V usage is TRBV7-2 and J usage is TRBJ2-7, with 11 nucleotides matching TRBD2. The CDR3 has 16 residues. V gave up 4 bases and J gave up 9 bases; unmatched junction bases: 14. Germline CDR1 and CDR2: SGHTA and FQGNSA. The CDR3 reads CASSSGGLAGSWGQYF. The CDR3 DNA is TGTGCCAGCAGCTCCGGCGGACTAGCGGGCTCCTGGGGGCAGTACTTC.

CDR3 loop: CASSPGQGSNYGYTF. Here the CDR3 DNA reads TGTGCCAGCAGTCCCGGCCAGGGATCTAACTATGGCTACACCTTC. The chain combines TRBV12-3 or TRBV12-4 with TRBJ1-2; perhaps TRBD1 as D (5 bases). The CDR3 sequence is 15 residues long. V was trimmed by 5 bases and J by 0 bases, leaving 13 bases between them.

The genes are TRBV6-5 and TRBJ1-1; 7 bases line up with TRBD1. With 6 bases clipped from V and 3 bases from J, the junction kept 13 bases outside the gene matches. Germline CDR1 is MNHEY and CDR2 is SVGAGI. There are 16 residues in the CDR3. The CDR3 loop reads CASRNRGTGGDTEAFF. The CDR3 nucleotides read TGTGCCAGCAGGAACAGGGGAACGGGCGGGGACACTGAAGCTTTCTTT.

The table lists this clonotype with a few counts. CDR3: CASTTSGILTYEQYF. CDR3 DNA sequence: TGTGCCAGCACCACTAGCGGGATACTTACCTACGAGCAGTACTTC. The chain carries TRBV6-2 or TRBV6-3 and TRBJ2-7; 10 bases are a match to TRBD2. V trimming: 7 bases; J trimming: 2 bases; junction bases outside the gene matches: 8. Per the germline V gene, CDR1 is MNHEY and CDR2 is SVGEGT. The CDR3 totals 15 residues.

There are a few counts of this clonotype. This chain joins TRBV29-1 and TRBJ2-7; TRBD2 matches 8 bases. This CDR3 has 13 residues. V lost 2 bases to trimming and J lost 1 base; unmatched junction nucleotides: 1. CDR1 is SQVTM and CDR2 is ANQGSEA in the germline V gene. CDR3 amino acids: CSVESGSSYEQYF. The CDR3 DNA is TGCAGCGTTGAAAGCGGGAGTTCCTACGAGCAGTACTTC.

This clonotype was counted only a few times. CDR3 protein: CASSAGTGVTGELFF. The CDR3 nucleotides read TGTGCCAGCAGCGCCGGGACAGGGGTCACCGGGGAGCTGTTTTTT. The chain uses TRBV7-2 and TRBJ2-2; 10 nucleotides align to TRBD1. This CDR3 region has 15 residues. The V gene's germline CDR1 is SGHTA and CDR2 FQGNSA. V trimming: 5 bases; J trimming: 4 bases; junction bases outside the gene matches: 4.

The CDR3 here is CSARDQAYEQYF. The CDR3 nucleotides read TGCAGTGCTAGGGACCAGGCCTACGAGCAGTACTTC. V gene TRBV20-1 combines with J gene TRBJ2-7; D gene unclear. This CDR3 region has 12 residues. Trimming removed 3 bases at V and 2 bases at J, with 8 bases between. Germline CDR1 is DFQATT and CDR2 is SNEGSKA (reference sequence).

This clonotype turned up a few times. With a much larger clone just one base away, this may be a read error. The rearrangement links TRBV7-6 to TRBJ2-5; D call uncertain. Germline V CDR1 and CDR2: SGHVS, FNYEAQ. The CDR3 is 13 amino acids. Trimming took 5 bases from V and 11 from J, leaving 18 bases between them. For the CDR3, the DNA is TGTGCCAGCAGCACAAACTGGGTCAATGAGCAGTACTTC. Its protein is CASSTNWVNEQYF.

This clonotype was counted ten times or more. The chain has TRBV10-3 and TRBJ2-5; 13 nucleotides match TRBD2. Trimming at V came to 10 bases and at J to 3 bases, leaving 2 bases not matched to a gene. The germline gives CDR1 ENHRY, CDR2 SYGVKD. CDR3 length: 13 residues. CDR3 sequence: CATGLAGEETQYF. The CDR3 nucleotides read TGTGCCACCGGACTAGCGGGGGAAGAGACCCAGTACTTC.

This rearrangement joins TRBV6-2 or TRBV6-3 to TRBJ1-2; possible D gene TRBD1, 6 bases. Trimming stripped 7 bases from V and 0 bases from J, with 12 bases between. Germline assignment: CDR1 MNHEY and CDR2 SVGEGT. This CDR3 spans 14 amino acids. The CDR3 protein is CASTRTVSNYGYTF. CDR3 bases: TGTGCCAGCACTAGGACAGTATCTAACTATGGCTACACCTTC.

This clonotype has more than one count but fewer than ten. The rearrangement joins TRBV9 to TRBJ2-4; a possible D gene is TRBD2 (6 bases). CDR1 is SGDLS and CDR2 is YYNGEE in the germline V gene. The ends were cut back, 0 bases at V and 7 bases at J, with 8 bases in the middle. The CDR3 has 13 residues. The CDR3 region has the DNA TGTGCCAGCAGCGTAGAAGGGACTAACATTCAGTACTTC. Its translation is CASSVEGTNIQYF.

This clonotype appeared many times. The V gene is TRBV6-5, the J gene TRBJ2-1; a possible D gene is TRBD2 (5 bases). Germline CDR1 and CDR2: MNHEY and SVGAGI. Trimming removed 7 bases at V and 9 bases at J, with 13 bases between. The CDR3 has 12 residues. The chain's CDR3 is CASNVPGSEQFF. The CDR3 bases are TGTGCCAGCAACGTTCCGGGGAGTGAGCAGTTCTTC.

The sample holds a few counts of this clonotype. The V call is TRBV28, the J call TRBJ2-7; possible D gene TRBD2, 6 bases. The CDR3 is 13 amino acids. The V end lost 8 bases, the J end lost 3 bases, and 14 bases lay between the germline ends. Germline CDR1 MDHEN, CDR2 SYDVKM. The chain's CDR3 is CASLGPGVYEQYF. The CDR3 DNA sequence: TGTGCCAGCCTCGGTCCGGGGGTCTACGAGCAGTACTTC.